The 15 T cell receptor beta chains reported below all come from one sample, sequenced in a study of T-cell memory formation after mild COVID-19. Using its own MiXCR run on the 5' RACE reads, TCRdb lists one record per CDR3 protein. The sample carries about 110,000 distinct CDR3 sequences, over 15% recorded once. Sequenced: PBMCs or a T cell subset sorted from them (not recorded which). Every receptor here comes from a man younger than 35 who had mild COVID-19 (a few samples of this study predate the infection). Cell type and time point are not known.

This rearrangement joins TRBV15 to TRBJ2-1, with D maybe TRBD1 (6 bases). CDR3 length: 16 amino acids. Germline V gene sequence: CDR1 LNHNV, CDR2 YYDKDF (reference sequence). Trimming stripped 4 bases from V and 9 bases from J, with 22 bases between. The CDR3 sequence: CATSNMGTGQGGEQFF. CDR3 sequence (DNA): TGTGCCACCAGCAACATGGGCACGGGTCAAGGGGGTGAGCAGTTCTTC.

This clonotype was observed many times. This chain links TRBV20-1 with TRBJ2-7; 11 bases map to TRBD2. Per the germline V gene, CDR1 is DFQATT and CDR2 is SNEGSKA (reference sequence). This CDR3 has 11 residues. The CDR3 here is CRGLAGYEQYF. The CDR3 DNA reads as TGCAGAGGACTAGCGGGCTACGAGCAGTACTTC.

This rearrangement joins TRBV5-1 to TRBJ2-1, with 9 bases matching TRBD2. V lost 0 bases, J lost 7 bases, and 20 bases stayed unmatched. The germline V gene encodes CDR1 SGHRS and CDR2 YFSETQ. The CDR3 contains 20 residues. The CDR3 loop reads CASSLGSQRGAFNWYNEQFF. CDR3 sequence (DNA): TGCGCCAGCAGCTTGGGGAGCCAGCGGGGGGCGTTTAATTGGTATAATGAGCAGTTCTTC.

The chain couples TRBV28 to TRBJ1-5; 8 bases are shared with TRBD1. This CDR3 spans 17 amino acids. CDR1 is MDHEN, CDR2 SYDVKM, per germline. V gave up 4 bases and J gave up 6 bases; unmatched junction bases: 14. In DNA form, the CDR3 reads TGTGCCAGCAGTTCCAGGGGGCCCAGCATTTTTCTTCAGCCCCAGCATTTT. Translating it yields CASSSRGPSIFLQPQHF. Complete variable domain (other parts from reference TRBV28 and TRBJ1-5): DVKVTQSSRYLVKRTGEKVFLECVQDMDHENMFWYRQDPGLGLRLIYFSYDVKMKEKGDIPEGYSVSREKKERFSLILESASTNQTSMYLCASSSRGPSIFLQPQHFGDGTRLSIL.

This clonotype was counted a few times. The genes are TRBV20-1 and TRBJ2-3; 9 bases agree with TRBD1. Unmatched junction bases numbered 3, after V lost 2 bases and J lost 0 bases. This CDR3 is 15 amino acids long. CDR1 and CDR2 from the germline V gene are DFQATT and SNEGSKA (reference sequence). As DNA, the CDR3 is TGCAGTGCTAGAAGGGGACAGGGAAGCACAGATACGCAGTATTTT. Its translation is CSARRGQGSTDTQYF.

There are a few counts of this clonotype. The chain couples TRBV6-1 to TRBJ2-1; D ambiguous. The V and J ends lost 2 bases and 0 bases respectively, with 8 bases between them. Germline V lookup: CDR1 MNHNS, CDR2 SASEGT. The CDR3 contains 15 residues. The CDR3, as DNA: TGTGCCAGCAGTGAAACAACGTCCTCCTACAATGAGCAGTTCTTC. Encoded protein: CASSETTSSYNEQFF.

The chain couples TRBV5-6 to TRBJ2-5, with 7 bases aligning to TRBD2. Losses at the gene ends were 1 base for V and 5 bases for J; bases not matched to a gene: 8. The CDR3 sequence is 15 residues long. Germline V gene data show CDR1 as SGHDT and CDR2 as YYEEEE. As DNA, the CDR3 is TGTGCCAGCAGCTTGAGAGCCATGGGAGGGGAGACCCAGTACTTC. Its translation is CASSLRAMGGETQYF.

The V call is TRBV7-3, the J call TRBJ2-1; TRBD1 might be the D (5 bases). Trimming took off 6 bases at V and 8 bases at J, with 14 bases between the two ends. The CDR3 runs to 13 residues. Germline V gene data show CDR1 as SGHTA and CDR2 as FQGTGA. The CDR3 bases are TGTGCCAGCAGTAAGACTGGGGCCGATGAGCAGTTCTTC. This translates into CASSKTGADEQFF.

This clonotype was detected only a few times. The rearrangement links TRBV5-1 to TRBJ2-1; maybe TRBD2 (5 bases). Germline V gene sequence: CDR1 SGHRS, CDR2 YFSETQ. The CDR3 sequence is 15 residues long. Trimming left V 0 bases short and J 1 base short, with 8 bases between. The CDR3 spells CASSLETTSYNEQFF. DNA of the CDR3: TGCGCCAGCAGCTTGGAGACTACATCCTACAATGAGCAGTTCTTC.

J is TRBJ1-2 and V is TRBV28, with 9 bases matching TRBD1. The CDR3 extends over 14 amino acids. Losses at the gene ends were 5 bases for V and 8 bases for J; bases not matched to a gene: 9. The germline CDR1 and CDR2 sequences are MDHEN and SYDVKM. CDR3 bases: TGTGCCAGCAGTGTAGACAACAGGGGGCTCGGCTACACCTTC. Translating gives CASSVDNRGLGYTF.

This clonotype turned up a few times. The chain uses TRBV27 and TRBJ1-6, with a weak D call TRBD1 (6 bases). The CDR3 is 15 amino acids. V shed 3 bases and J shed 8 bases, with 14 bases lying between them. The germline CDR1 and CDR2 sequences are MNHEY and SMNVEV (reference sequence). The CDR3 protein is CASSFGGPRDSPLHF. The CDR3 coding sequence is TGTGCCAGCAGTTTTGGGGGGCCCCGGGATTCACCCCTCCACTTT.

This clonotype was seen a few times. The chain carries TRBV5-1 and TRBJ2-1; 7 bases fit TRBD2. CDR1 is SGHRS and CDR2 is YFSETQ in the germline V gene. The CDR3 loop spans 14 amino acids. Trimming cost V 3 bases and J 5 bases; bases outside gene matches: 5. Written as DNA, the CDR3 is TGCGCCAGCAGCTCAGGCGGGGGAAACAATGAGCAGTTCTTC. Protein sequence: CASSSGGGNNEQFF.

The chain is built from TRBV7-2 and TRBJ2-3, with TRBD2 matching 15 bases. V lost 5 bases to trimming and J lost 6 bases; unmatched junction nucleotides: 6. The germline gives CDR1 SGHTA, CDR2 FQGNSA. The CDR3 is 16 amino acids. CDR3 protein: CASSAGLAGGRDTQYF. The CDR3 DNA reads TGTGCCAGCAGCGCGGGACTAGCGGGGGGCAGGGATACGCAGTATTTT.

J is TRBJ2-3 and V is TRBV7-2; D call uncertain. This CDR3 comprises 13 residues. The V and J ends lost 5 bases and 4 bases respectively, with 10 bases between them. The germline CDR1 and CDR2 sequences are SGHTA and FQGNSA. In DNA form, the CDR3 reads TGTGCCAGCAGCCCTCGCGTATCAGATACGCAGTATTTT. Its protein is CASSPRVSDTQYF.

This clonotype was picked up a small number of times. The chain recombines TRBV5-4 with TRBJ2-7; D perhaps matches TRBD1 (6 bases). Trimming took off 0 bases at V and 1 base at J, with 11 bases between the two ends. Per the germline V gene, CDR1 is SGHNT and CDR2 is YYREEE (reference sequence). The CDR3 totals 15 residues. CDR3 loop: CASSLDWGPSYEQYF. Written as DNA, the CDR3 is TGTGCCAGCAGCTTGGATTGGGGGCCTTCCTACGAGCAGTACTTC.